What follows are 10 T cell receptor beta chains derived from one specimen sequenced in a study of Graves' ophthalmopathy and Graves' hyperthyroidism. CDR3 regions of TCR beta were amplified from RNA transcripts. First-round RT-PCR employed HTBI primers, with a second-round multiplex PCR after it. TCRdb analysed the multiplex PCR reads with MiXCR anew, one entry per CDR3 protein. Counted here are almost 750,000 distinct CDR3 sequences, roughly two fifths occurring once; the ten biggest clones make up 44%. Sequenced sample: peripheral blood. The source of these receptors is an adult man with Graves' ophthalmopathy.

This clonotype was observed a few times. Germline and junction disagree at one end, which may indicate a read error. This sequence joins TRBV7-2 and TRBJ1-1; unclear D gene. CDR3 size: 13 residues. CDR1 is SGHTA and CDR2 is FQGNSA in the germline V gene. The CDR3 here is CASSSFRNTEASF. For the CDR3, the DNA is TGTGCCAGCAGCTCATTCAGGAACACTGAAGCTTCCTTT.

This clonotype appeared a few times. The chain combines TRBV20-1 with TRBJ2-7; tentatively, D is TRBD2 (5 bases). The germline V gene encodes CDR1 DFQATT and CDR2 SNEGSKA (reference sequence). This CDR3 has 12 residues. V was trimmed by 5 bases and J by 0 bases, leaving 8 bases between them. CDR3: CSAQADSYEQYF. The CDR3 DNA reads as TGCAGTGCTCAAGCGGACTCCTACGAGCAGTACTTC.

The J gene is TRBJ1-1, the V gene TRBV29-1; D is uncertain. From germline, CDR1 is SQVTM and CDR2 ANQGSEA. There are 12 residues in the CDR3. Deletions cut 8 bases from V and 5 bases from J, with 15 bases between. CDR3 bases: TGCAGCTTGGCCCGGGTGGATACTGAAGCTTTCTTT. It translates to CSLARVDTEAFF. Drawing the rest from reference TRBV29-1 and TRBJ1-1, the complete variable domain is SAVISQKPSRDICQRGTSLTIQCQVDSQVTMMFWYRQQPGQSLTLIATANQGSEATYESGFVIDKFPISRPNLTFSTLTVSNMSPEDSSIYLCSLARVDTEAFFGQGTRLTVV.

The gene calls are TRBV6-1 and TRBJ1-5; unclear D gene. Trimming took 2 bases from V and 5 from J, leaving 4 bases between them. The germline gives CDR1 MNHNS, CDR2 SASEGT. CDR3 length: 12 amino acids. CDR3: CASSEKDQPQHF. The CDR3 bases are TGTGCCAGCAGTGAAAAAGATCAGCCCCAGCATTTT.

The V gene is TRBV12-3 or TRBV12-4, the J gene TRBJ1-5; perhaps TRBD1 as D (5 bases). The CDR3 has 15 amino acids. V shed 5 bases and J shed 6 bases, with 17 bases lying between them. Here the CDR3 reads CASSRSGREGQPQHF. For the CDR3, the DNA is TGTGCCAGCAGTCGTTCGGGCAGGGAGGGTCAGCCCCAGCATTTT.

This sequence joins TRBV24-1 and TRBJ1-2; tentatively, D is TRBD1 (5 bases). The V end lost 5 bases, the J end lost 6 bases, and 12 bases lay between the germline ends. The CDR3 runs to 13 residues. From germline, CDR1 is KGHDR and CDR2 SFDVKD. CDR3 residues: CATSGGHLDGYTF. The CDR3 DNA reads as TGTGCCACCAGTGGTGGACACCTTGATGGCTACACCTTC.

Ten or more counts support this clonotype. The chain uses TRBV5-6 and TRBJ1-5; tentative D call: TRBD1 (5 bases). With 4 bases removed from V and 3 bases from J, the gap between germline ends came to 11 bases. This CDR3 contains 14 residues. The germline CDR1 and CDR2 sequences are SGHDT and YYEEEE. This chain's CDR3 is CASSPGAANQPQHF. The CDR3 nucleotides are TGTGCCAGCAGCCCTGGGGCAGCCAATCAGCCCCAGCATTTT.

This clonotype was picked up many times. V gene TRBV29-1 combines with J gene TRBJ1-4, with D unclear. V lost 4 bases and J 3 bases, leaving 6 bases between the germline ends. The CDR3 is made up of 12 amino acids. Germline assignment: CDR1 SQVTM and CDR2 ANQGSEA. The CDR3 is CSVAGSNEKLFF. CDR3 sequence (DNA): TGCAGCGTTGCTGGGTCTAATGAAAAACTGTTTTTT.

The CDR3 is CASSLEPRMNTEAFF. CDR3 nucleotide sequence: TGTGCCAGCAGCTTGGAACCACGGATGAACACTGAAGCTTTCTTT. The rearrangement links TRBV5-4 to TRBJ1-1; D is ambiguous. This CDR3 comprises 15 residues. Germline V gene lookup returns CDR1 SGHNT and CDR2 YYREEE (reference sequence). Trimming stripped 0 bases from V and 0 bases from J, with 9 bases between. Using reference TRBV5-4 and TRBJ1-1 for the parts outside the CDR3, the full variable domain is ETGVTQSPTHLIKTRGQQVTLRCSSQSGHNTVSWYQQALGQGPQFIFQYYREEENGRGNFPPRFSGLQFPNYSSELNVNALELDDSALYLCASSLEPRMNTEAFFGQGTRLTVV.

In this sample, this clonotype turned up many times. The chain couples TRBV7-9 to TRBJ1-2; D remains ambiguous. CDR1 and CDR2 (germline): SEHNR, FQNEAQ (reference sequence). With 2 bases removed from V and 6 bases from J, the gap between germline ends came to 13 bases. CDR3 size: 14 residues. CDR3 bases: TGTGCCAGCAGCTTAAATGTGGGCAGTCATGGCTACACCTTC. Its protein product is CASSLNVGSHGYTF.